Sequencing of this TCR beta chain was carried out in a study of cytomegalovirus exposure and HLA in healthy donors. This PCR relied on a set of 60 Vbeta primers and 13 Jbeta primers. The table came from immunoSEQ multiplex PCR; TCRdb's copy has only in-frame clones and leaves some out. The sample shows 120,000 or so clones, under 90% of them seen only once. The germline V gene encodes CDR1 SNHLY and CDR2 FYNNEI. Unmatched junction bases numbered 7, after V lost 8 bases and J lost 2 bases. CDR3 length equals 16 residues. The TCR sequence derives from a female donor in good health and CMV-seropositive. Sequencing input: PBMCs. This chain joins TRBV2 and TRBJ1-3; 12 positions agree with TRBD1. CDR3 region: CASWGTGGLPGNTIYF. In DNA, the CDR3 is TGTGCCAGCTGGGGGACAGGGGGCTTGCCTGGAAACACCATATATTTT.